A selection of T cell receptor beta chains follows, all from one sample in a study of neoadjuvant anti-PD-1 for oral cavity cancer. Assay used: immunoSEQ multiplex PCR; TCRdb lists only in-frame clones, some missing. The data hold several thousand clones, with roughly 45% observed a single time. Sequencing was performed on tumor tissue, taken before nivolumab (anti-PD-1) treatment. The receptors were sampled from a person between 40 and 79 years old with oral cavity squamous cell carcinoma. The CDR3 runs from the conserved cysteine through the conserved F or W. A D gene is named only where the DNA matches it firmly. Clone size is not always given. Where it is, it says once, few, many or a class for expanded clones.

TGTGCCAGCAGCTATCGGGGGGACCTTTACAATGAGCAGTTCTTC,CASSYRGDLYNEQFF,TRBD2,TRBV5-8,TRBJ2-1,few
TGTGCCAGCAGCACTAGGACTAGCGGGAGGAAACAAGAGACCCAGTACTTC,CASSTRTSGRKQETQYF,TRBD2,TRBV7-8,TRBJ2-5,.
TGTGCCAGCAGCCACCCCCCGGAAGCTGGAAACACCATATATTTT,CASSHPPEAGNTIYF,.,TRBV4-2,TRBJ1-3,.
TGTGCCAGCAGTGCAGGTATAATGACAGGTCACACCGGGGAGCTGTTTTTT,CASSAGIMTGHTGELFF,.,TRBV7-9,TRBJ2-2,.
TGTGCCAGCAGCTTAGAAAGGAACCGGGACAGGGACTACGAGCAGTACTTC,CASSLERNRDRDYEQYF,TRBD1,TRBV7-2,TRBJ2-7,.
TGTGCCAGCAGTTATTTGGGGACCGGGGAGCTGTTTTTT,CASSYLGTGELFF,.,TRBV6-5,TRBJ2-2,.
TGTGCCAGCAGCGTAGCCACGGACATGAACACTGAAGCTTTCTTT,CASSVATDMNTEAFF,.,TRBV9,TRBJ1-1,few
TGTGCCAGCCGAAATTCACAGGGCAATTCACCCCTCCACTTT,CASRNSQGNSPLHF,.,TRBV10-3,TRBJ1-6,few
TGTGCCAGCAGCTTAGAGGACAGGGCTGGAAACACCATATATTTT,CASSLEDRAGNTIYF,TRBD1,TRBV7-2,TRBJ1-3,.
TGTGCCAGCAGCTCGGGACAGCGAGTTAACTATGGCTACACCTTC,CASSSGQRVNYGYTF,TRBD1,TRBV7-2,TRBJ1-2,few
TGCGCCAGCAGTGAGGGTAGCGGGGACACAGATACGCAGTATTTT,CASSEGSGDTDTQYF,TRBD2,TRBV10-1,TRBJ2-3,few
TGTGCCAGCAGTAGGACAGGGCAGGGGGCCAACGTCCTGACTTTC,CASSRTGQGANVLTF,TRBD1,TRBV6-6,TRBJ2-6,.
TGCGCCAGCAGCCAAGATTTCGGGCCCGCTAACTATGGCTACACCTTC,CASSQDFGPANYGYTF,.,TRBV4-3,TRBJ1-2,.
TGTGCCAGCAGCTTAGGTCAAAGGACCAACTATGGCTACACCTTC,CASSLGQRTNYGYTF,.,TRBV7-9,TRBJ1-2,.
TGCGCCAGCAGTGACCGTCAGGGAGATGGCTACACCTTC,CASSDRQGDGYTF,.,TRBV10-1,TRBJ1-2,few
TGCGCCAGCAGCTTCTCGCGGGACACAGATACGCAGTATTTT,CASSFSRDTDTQYF,.,TRBV5-1,TRBJ2-3,.